This T cell receptor (beta chain) is from a study of blood T cell repertoires in COVID-19. Across the study: Sites in the United States, Italy and Spain provided acute and convalescent COVID-19 samples. PBMCs, B-cell-depleted T cells, or T cells were the source of the cDNA or gDNA that made up the material.

How the authors handled the data: Using reference gene primer amplification, nucleated cell counts were estimated. Libraries were prepared by immunoSEQ multiplex PCR; TCRdb keeps only in-frame clonotypes and omits some of them. D and trimming come from the DNA, and the V and J calls and clone size come from that table. The sample has some 400,000 clones, around 87% seen once. After removal of 8 bases from V and 4 bases from J, the junction contained 6 bases not matched to a gene. The CDR3 loop spans 14 amino acids. Germline V gene lookup returns CDR1 SGHTA and CDR2 FQGNSA. The TCR originated in a young man with active or convalescent COVID-19. The sequencing input was peripheral blood. The rearrangement uses TRBV7-2 and TRBJ2-7; 12 bases line up with TRBD1. This CDR3 reads CASGRDRGPYEQYF. As DNA, the CDR3 is TGTGCCAGCGGCCGGGACAGGGGGCCGTACGAGCAGTACTTC.